These T cell receptor beta chains were read from a single sample in a study of blood T cell repertoires in COVID-19. The assay was immunoSEQ multiplex PCR, and TCRdb's table has in-frame clones only and misses some. This sample yields around 60,000 clones, of which around 90% are seen a single time; roughly 4% belongs to the top ten. Sequencing input: peripheral blood. Every receptor here comes from a man aged 45-60 years with active COVID-19. Each CDR3 is given with its conserved first and last residue. Fields, in order: J gene, D gene, clone size, V gene, CDR3 protein, CDR3 DNA. The D gene is left open where the match is weak. For some rows the clone size is stated as once, few or many, or as a class when expanded; others skip it.

>TRBJ2-7|-|-|TRBV6-5
CASSDPIRGAYEQYF
TGTGCCAGCAGCGACCCAATCAGGGGGGCCTACGAGCAGTACTTC
>TRBJ2-5|-|-|TRBV6-2/TRBV6-3
CASSFDRLGETQYF
TGTGCCAGCAGTTTCGACAGGTTGGGAGAGACCCAGTACTTC
>TRBJ1-1|TRBD1|-|TRBV13
CASSLRTGVMNTEAFF
TGTGCCAGCAGCCTCCGGACAGGCGTAATGAACACTGAAGCTTTCTTT
>TRBJ1-2|-|-|TRBV2
CASFTGAGAGYGYTF
TGTGCCAGCTTCACCGGGGCAGGGGCTGGCTATGGCTACACCTTC
>TRBJ2-7|-|-|TRBV4-2
CASSQGPLTRSEQYF
TGTGCCAGCAGCCAAGGGCCTCTAACTAGAAGCGAGCAGTACTTC
>TRBJ2-6|-|-|TRBV6-2/TRBV6-3
CASTPRGAGGVGANVLTF
TGTGCCAGCACCCCCCGCGGGGCAGGGGGTGTAGGGGCCAACGTCCTGACTTTC
>TRBJ2-7|TRBD1|-|TRBV7-8
CASSLSGTGVTRRWEQYF
TGTGCCAGCAGCTTATCAGGGACAGGGGTGACTCGGCGGTGGGAGCAGTACTTC
>TRBJ2-1|TRBD2|-|TRBV9
CASSVTAGAYNEQFF
TGTGCCAGCAGCGTAACAGCGGGGGCCTACAATGAGCAGTTCTTC
>TRBJ2-5|TRBD1|-|TRBV4-2
CASSPGQGTQETQYF
TGTGCCAGCAGCCCGGGACAGGGCACCCAAGAGACCCAGTACTTC
>TRBJ2-3|TRBD1|once|TRBV2
CASRHNRELTGGSDTQYF
TGTGCCAGCAGACATAATCGCGAACTGACAGGGGGGTCGGATACGCAGTATTTT
>TRBJ2-7|-|-|TRBV18
CASSPGRVFYEQYF
TGTGCCAGCTCACCAGGCAGGGTTTTCTACGAGCAGTACTTC
>TRBJ1-5|-|-|TRBV19
CASSIRLTGPQPQHF
TGTGCCAGTAGTATAAGGCTGACAGGCCCTCAGCCCCAGCATTTT
>TRBJ2-3|TRBD2|-|TRBV11-3
CASSLGVAGGRADTQYF
TGTGCCAGCAGCTTAGGAGTAGCGGGGGGGCGAGCCGATACGCAGTATTTT
>TRBJ2-4|-|-|TRBV3-1/TRBV3-2
CASSQDPTGKAKNIQYF
TGTGCCAGCAGCCAGGACCCTACAGGGAAAGCCAAAAACATTCAGTACTTC
>TRBJ2-5|TRBD1|once|TRBV9
CASSALTGGGETQYF
TGTGCCAGCAGCGCGCTGACAGGGGGCGGAGAGACCCAGTACTTC
>TRBJ2-1|-|-|TRBV7-9
CAATGGSYNEQFF
TGTGCCGCGACCGGGGGCTCCTACAATGAGCAGTTCTTC
>TRBJ2-7|TRBD2|-|TRBV6-6
CASSYPWGGQRDEQYF
TGTGCCAGCAGTTACCCTTGGGGAGGGCAGCGGGACGAGCAGTACTTC
>TRBJ2-5|TRBD2|-|TRBV7-9
CASRSGGYQETQYF
TGTGCCAGCAGGAGCGGGGGTTACCAAGAGACCCAGTACTTC
>TRBJ1-2|-|-|TRBV18
CASSPPSVGGYGYTF
TGTGCCAGCTCACCCCCAAGCGTAGGTGGCTATGGCTACACCTTC
>TRBJ1-2|-|-|TRBV6-1
CASSEQGNYGYTF
TGTGCCAGCAGTGAACAGGGTAACTATGGCTACACCTTC
>TRBJ2-1|TRBD2|-|TRBV3-1/TRBV3-2
CASSQIAGGHEQFF
TGTGCCAGCAGCCAGATAGCGGGGGGGCATGAGCAGTTCTTC
>TRBJ1-3|-|-|TRBV10-3
CAIRGPPISGNTIYF
TGTGCCATCAGGGGCCCCCCCATCTCTGGAAACACCATATATTTT
>TRBJ2-7|TRBD1|few|TRBV7-3
CASSYRPGQSYEQYF
TGTGCCAGCAGTTACCGTCCGGGACAGTCCTACGAGCAGTACTTC
>TRBJ2-1|-|-|TRBV11-2
CASSFKPSSYNEQFF
TGTGCCAGCAGCTTCAAGCCTAGCTCCTACAATGAGCAGTTCTTC
>TRBJ1-6|-|-|TRBV4-1
CASSRLREGNSPLHF
TGTGCCAGCAGCCGACTAAGGGAGGGAAATTCACCCCTCCACTTT
>TRBJ1-2|-|-|TRBV12-3/TRBV12-4
CASSPGSYGYTF
TGTGCCAGCAGCCCTGGGAGCTATGGCTACACCTTC
>TRBJ2-3|TRBD2|-|TRBV19
CASRLAGGPADTQYF
TGTGCCAGTAGACTAGCGGGGGGGCCGGCAGATACGCAGTATTTT
>TRBJ2-2|TRBD1|-|TRBV29-1
CSVSGDRGSLFTGELFF
TGCAGCGTTAGCGGGGACAGGGGCTCGCTTTTCACCGGGGAGCTGTTTTTT